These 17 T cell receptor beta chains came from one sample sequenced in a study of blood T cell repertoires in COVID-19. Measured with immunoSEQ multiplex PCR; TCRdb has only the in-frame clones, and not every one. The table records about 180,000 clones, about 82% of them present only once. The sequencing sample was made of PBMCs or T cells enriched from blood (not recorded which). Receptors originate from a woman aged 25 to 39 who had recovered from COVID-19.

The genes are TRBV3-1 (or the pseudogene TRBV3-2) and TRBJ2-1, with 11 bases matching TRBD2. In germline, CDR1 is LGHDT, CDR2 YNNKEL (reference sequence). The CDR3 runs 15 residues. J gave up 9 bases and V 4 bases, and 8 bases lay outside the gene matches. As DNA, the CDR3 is TGTGCCAGCAGCCCAGAGTCTAGCGGGAGGAGTGAGCAGTTCTTC. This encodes CASSPESSGRSEQFF.

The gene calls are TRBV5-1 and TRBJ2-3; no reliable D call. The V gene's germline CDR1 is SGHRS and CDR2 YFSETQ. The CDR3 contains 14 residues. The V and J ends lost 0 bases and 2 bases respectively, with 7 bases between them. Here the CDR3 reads CASSLGAVTDTQYF. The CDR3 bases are TGCGCCAGCAGCTTGGGGGCAGTCACAGATACGCAGTATTTT.

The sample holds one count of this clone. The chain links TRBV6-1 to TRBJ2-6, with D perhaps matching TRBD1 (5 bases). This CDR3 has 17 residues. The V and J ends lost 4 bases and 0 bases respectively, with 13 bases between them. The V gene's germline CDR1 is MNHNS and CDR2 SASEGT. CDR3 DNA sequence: TGTGCCAGCAGTGCACAGGTGACACTCTCTGGGGCCAACGTCCTGACTTTC. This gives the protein CASSAQVTLSGANVLTF.

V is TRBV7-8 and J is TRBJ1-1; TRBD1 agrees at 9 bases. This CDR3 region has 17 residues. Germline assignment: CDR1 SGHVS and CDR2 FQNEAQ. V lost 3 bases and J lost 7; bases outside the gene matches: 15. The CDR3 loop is CASSFKPGQGTGVEAFF. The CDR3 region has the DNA TGTGCCAGCAGCTTCAAACCGGGACAGGGCACCGGGGTTGAAGCTTTCTTT.

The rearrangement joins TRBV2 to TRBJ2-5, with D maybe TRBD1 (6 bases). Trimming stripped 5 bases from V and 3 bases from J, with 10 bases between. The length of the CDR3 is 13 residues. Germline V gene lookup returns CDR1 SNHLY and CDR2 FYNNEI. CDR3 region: CASSQGLKETQYF. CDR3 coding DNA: TGTGCCAGCAGTCAGGGGCTTAAAGAGACCCAGTACTTC.

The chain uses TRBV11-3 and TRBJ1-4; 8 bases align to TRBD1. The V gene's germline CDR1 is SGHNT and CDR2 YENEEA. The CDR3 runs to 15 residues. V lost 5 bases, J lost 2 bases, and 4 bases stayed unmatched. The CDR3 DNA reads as TGTGCCAGCAGCCTCCGGGACAGGACTAATGAAAAACTGTTTTTT. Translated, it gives CASSLRDRTNEKLFF.

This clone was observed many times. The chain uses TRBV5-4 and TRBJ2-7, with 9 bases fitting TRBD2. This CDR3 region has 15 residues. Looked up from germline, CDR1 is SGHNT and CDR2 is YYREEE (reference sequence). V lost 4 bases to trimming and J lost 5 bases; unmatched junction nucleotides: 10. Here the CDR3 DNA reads TGTGCCAGCAGCCCCCGACTAGCGGTTCTCCACGAGCAGTACTTC. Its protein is CASSPRLAVLHEQYF.

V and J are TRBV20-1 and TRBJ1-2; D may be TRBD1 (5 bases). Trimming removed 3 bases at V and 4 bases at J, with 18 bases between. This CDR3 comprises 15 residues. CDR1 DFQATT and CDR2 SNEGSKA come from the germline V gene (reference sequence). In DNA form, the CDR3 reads TGCAGTGCTAGTATGGGGCGAGTCCTCACCTATGGCTACACCTTC. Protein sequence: CSASMGRVLTYGYTF.

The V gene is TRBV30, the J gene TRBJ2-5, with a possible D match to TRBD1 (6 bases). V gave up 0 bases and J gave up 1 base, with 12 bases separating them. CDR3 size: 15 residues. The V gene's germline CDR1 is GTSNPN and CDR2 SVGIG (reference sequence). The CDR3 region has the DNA TGTGCCTGGAGTGTACGAGGGACAACCCAAGAGACCCAGTACTTC. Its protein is CAWSVRGTTQETQYF.

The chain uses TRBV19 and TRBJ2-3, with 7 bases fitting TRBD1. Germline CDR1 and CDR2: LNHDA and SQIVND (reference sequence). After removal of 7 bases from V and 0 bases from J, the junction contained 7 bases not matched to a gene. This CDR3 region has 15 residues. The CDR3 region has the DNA TGTGCCAGTAACCTACGACAGGGAAGCACAGATACGCAGTATTTT. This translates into CASNLRQGSTDTQYF.

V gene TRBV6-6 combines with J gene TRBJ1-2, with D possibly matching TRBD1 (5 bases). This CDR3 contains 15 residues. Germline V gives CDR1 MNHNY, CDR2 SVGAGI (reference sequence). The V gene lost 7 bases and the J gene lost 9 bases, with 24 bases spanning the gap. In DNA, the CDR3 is TGTGCCAGCACCACGGAGCCCGCAGGGCGAATCAGCTACACCTTC. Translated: CASTTEPAGRISYTF.

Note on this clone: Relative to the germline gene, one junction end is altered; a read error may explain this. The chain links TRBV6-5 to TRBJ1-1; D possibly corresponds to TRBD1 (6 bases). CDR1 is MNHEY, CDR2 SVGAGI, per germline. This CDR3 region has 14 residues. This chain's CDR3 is CASRRDTMNTEAFF. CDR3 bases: TGTGCTAGCAGACGGGACACAATGAACACTGAAGCTTTCTTT.

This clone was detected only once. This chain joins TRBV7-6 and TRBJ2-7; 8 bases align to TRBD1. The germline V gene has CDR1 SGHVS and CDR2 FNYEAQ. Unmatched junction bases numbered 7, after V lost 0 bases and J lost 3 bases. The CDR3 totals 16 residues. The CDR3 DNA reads TGTGCCAGCAGCTTAGCATCAGGACAGGGAGTCTACGAGCAGTACTTC. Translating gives CASSLASGQGVYEQYF.

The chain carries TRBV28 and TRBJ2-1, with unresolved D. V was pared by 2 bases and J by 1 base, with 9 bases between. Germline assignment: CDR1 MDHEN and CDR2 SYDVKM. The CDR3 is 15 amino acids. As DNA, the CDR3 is TGTGCCAGCAGTTTAGCGAGTCTGTCCTACAATGAGCAGTTCTTC. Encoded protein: CASSLASLSYNEQFF.

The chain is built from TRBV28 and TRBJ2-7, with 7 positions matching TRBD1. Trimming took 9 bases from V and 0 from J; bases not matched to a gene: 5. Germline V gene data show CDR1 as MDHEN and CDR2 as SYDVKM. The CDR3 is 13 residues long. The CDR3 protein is CASYRGSSYEQYF. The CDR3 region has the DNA TGTGCCAGTTACAGGGGTTCCTCCTACGAGCAGTACTTC.

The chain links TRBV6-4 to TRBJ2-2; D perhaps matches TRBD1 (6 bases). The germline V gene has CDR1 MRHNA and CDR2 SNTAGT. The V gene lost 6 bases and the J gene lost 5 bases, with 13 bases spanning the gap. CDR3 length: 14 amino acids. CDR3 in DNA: TGTGCCAGCAGAATGACCAGGGGAACCGGGGAGCTGTTTTTT. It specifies CASRMTRGTGELFF.

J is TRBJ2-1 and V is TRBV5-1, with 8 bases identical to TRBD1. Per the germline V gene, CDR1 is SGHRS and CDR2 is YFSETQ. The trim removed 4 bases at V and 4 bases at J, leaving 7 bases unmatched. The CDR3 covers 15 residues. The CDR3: CASSLGGQGYNEQFF. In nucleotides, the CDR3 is TGCGCCAGCAGCCTCGGCGGACAGGGTTACAATGAGCAGTTCTTC.